What follows are 31 T cell receptor beta chains derived from one specimen sequenced in a study of shared clonotypes between healthy human individuals. The repertoire was sequenced with immunoSEQ multiplex PCR; TCRdb's copy has only in-frame clones and lacks some. The sample includes roughly 2,300,000 clones, around 93% seen only once; the top ten take 0.37%. The sample consisted of naive CD4+ T cells from PBMCs. Subset of the sample: CD45RA+ positively selected. The source is a man younger than 30 in good health. Some clones in this sample may be carry-over from other donors' samples.

This sequence joins TRBV27 and TRBJ2-7; maybe TRBD1 (6 bases). V was clipped by 1 base and J by 3 bases, with 13 bases between them. CDR1 and CDR2 from the germline V gene are MNHEY and SMNVEV (reference sequence). This CDR3 comprises 15 residues. CDR3 loop: CASSLYNRVGYEQYF. As DNA, the CDR3 is TGTGCCAGCAGTTTATACAACAGGGTAGGCTACGAGCAGTACTTC.

The J gene is TRBJ2-1, the V gene TRBV7-9; a weak D match, TRBD1 (6 bases). Germline lookup yields CDR1 SEHNR and CDR2 FQNEAQ (reference sequence). The CDR3 has 16 amino acids. The V gene lost 7 bases and the J gene lost 1 base, with 17 bases spanning the gap. The CDR3 reads CASNTQGFVSYNEQFF. CDR3 DNA sequence: TGTGCCAGCAACACACAGGGTTTTGTTTCCTACAATGAGCAGTTCTTC.

The chain joins TRBV7-9 to TRBJ2-5; 7 bases map to TRBD2. The J segment lost 5 bases and the V segment lost 1 base, leaving 4 bases of the junction unmatched. The germline CDR1 and CDR2 sequences are SEHNR and FQNEAQ (reference sequence). The CDR3 has 14 residues. The CDR3: CASSLVYGRETQYF. CDR3 nucleotide sequence: TGTGCCAGCAGCTTAGTATACGGGAGGGAGACCCAGTACTTC.

In regard to this clone: This CDR3 is also generated by other DNA sequences in the sample. The rearrangement uses TRBV5-4 and TRBJ2-5, with D perhaps matching TRBD1 or TRBD2 (5 bases each). V gave up 2 bases and J gave up 5 bases, with 10 bases separating them. This CDR3 spans 13 amino acids. The germline V gene has CDR1 SGHNT and CDR2 YYREEE (reference sequence). The CDR3 DNA reads TGTGCCAGCAGCTTAACCAGGGAGGAGACCCAGTACTTC. This codes for CASSLTREETQYF.

This clone was detected only once. This sample includes further DNA sequences coding for the same CDR3. The chain recombines TRBV14 with TRBJ2-7; tentatively, D is TRBD2 (5 bases). Per the germline V gene, CDR1 is SGHDN and CDR2 is FVKESK. The CDR3 consists of 12 residues. V shed 2 bases and J shed 4 bases, with 6 bases lying between them. In DNA form, the CDR3 reads TGTGCCAGCAGCCAATCGGGATACGAGCAGTACTTC. Residues: CASSQSGYEQYF.

The chain employs TRBV7-3 and TRBJ2-3; 7 positions match TRBD2. Germline CDR1 reads SGHTA; CDR2 reads FQGTGA. The CDR3 spans 16 residues. With 2 bases clipped from V and 3 bases from J, the junction kept 8 bases outside the gene matches. The CDR3 DNA reads TGTGCCAGCAGCTTAGGGAGGGCCGTTGGTACAGATACGCAGTATTTT. Amino acid sequence: CASSLGRAVGTDTQYF. The complete variable domain, with remaining parts taken from reference TRBV7-3 and TRBJ2-3, reads GAGVSQTPSNKVTEKGKYVELRCDPISGHTALYWYRQSLGQGPEFLIYFQGTGAADDSGLPNDRFFAVRPEGSVSTLKIQRTERGDSAVYLCASSLGRAVGTDTQYFGPGTRLTVL.

This clone occurred once. This chain joins TRBV7-8 and TRBJ2-5; D gene unclear. Per the germline V gene, CDR1 is SGHVS and CDR2 is FQNEAQ. V gave up 6 bases and J gave up 4 bases, with 12 bases separating them. The CDR3 has 13 amino acids. CDR3 residues: CASSWGKRETQYF. As DNA, the CDR3 is TGTGCCAGCAGTTGGGGAAAGCGAGAGACCCAGTACTTC. The whole variable domain, remainder taken from reference TRBV7-8 and TRBJ2-5, is GAGVSQSPRYKVAKRGQDVALRCDPISGHVSLFWYQQALGQGPEFLTYFQNEAQLDKSGLPSDRFFAERPEGSVSTLKIQRTQQEDSAVYLCASSWGKRETQYFGPGTRLLVL.

The chain recombines TRBV7-3 with TRBJ1-2; D unclear. CDR1 and CDR2 (germline): SGHTA, FQGTGA. Trimming cost V 2 bases and J 8 bases, with 24 bases left between them. CDR3 length: 17 amino acids. The CDR3: CASSLGPVAGGFEGYTF. CDR3 bases: TGTGCCAGCAGCTTAGGACCGGTCGCAGGCGGATTTGAGGGCTACACCTTC.

A single count supports this clone. The V gene is TRBV18, the J gene TRBJ1-1; D gene uncertain. The CDR3 sequence is 16 residues long. With 6 bases removed from V and 1 base from J, the gap between germline ends came to 18 bases. In germline, CDR1 is KGHSH, CDR2 LQKENI. This CDR3 reads CASSPAKSVGNTEAFF. The CDR3 DNA follows: TGTGCCAGCTCGCCCGCTAAGAGTGTTGGGAACACTGAAGCTTTCTTT.

Only one count was recorded for this clone. The CDR3 is CASSLNLRGNGNQPQHF. Written as DNA, the CDR3 is TGTGCCAGCAGCTTAAACCTCAGGGGCAACGGCAATCAGCCCCAGCATTTT. This chain joins TRBV5-8 and TRBJ1-5; weak D call: TRBD1 (6 bases). V shed 2 bases and J shed 2 bases, with 17 bases lying between them. This CDR3 is built from 17 residues. From germline, CDR1 is SGHTS and CDR2 YDEGEE.

This clone was counted once. The chain recombines TRBV7-3 with TRBJ2-3; TRBD2 matches 7 bases. V lost 5 bases and J lost 1; bases outside the gene matches: 6. CDR3 length equals 15 residues. Looked up from germline, CDR1 is SGHTA and CDR2 is FQGTGA. This chain's CDR3 is CASSPASGGTDTQYF. For the CDR3, the DNA is TGTGCCAGCAGCCCCGCTAGCGGTGGCACAGATACGCAGTATTTT. Full variable domain (rest looked up from reference TRBV7-3 and TRBJ2-3): GAGVSQTPSNKVTEKGKYVELRCDPISGHTALYWYRQSLGQGPEFLIYFQGTGAADDSGLPNDRFFAVRPEGSVSTLKIQRTERGDSAVYLCASSPASGGTDTQYFGPGTRLTVL.

This clone was picked up one time. The chain has TRBV6-1 and TRBJ1-5; D is ambiguous. Trimming left V 2 bases short and J 3 bases short, with 8 bases between. This CDR3 region has 14 residues. CDR1 is MNHNS, CDR2 SASEGT, per germline. CDR3 region: CASSEMTINQPQHF. The CDR3 DNA reads TGTGCCAGCAGTGAAATGACTATCAATCAGCCCCAGCATTTT.

The rearrangement joins TRBV6-1 to TRBJ1-2; a possible D gene is TRBD1 (5 bases). The germline V gene encodes CDR1 MNHNS and CDR2 SASEGT. The CDR3 sequence is 14 residues long. The ends were cut back, 4 bases at V and 6 bases at J, with 15 bases in the middle. CDR3 region: CASSAPQGRHGYTF. The CDR3 region has the DNA TGTGCCAGCAGTGCTCCCCAGGGTAGGCATGGCTACACCTTC.

V usage is TRBV5-7 and J usage is TRBJ2-4; D may be TRBD2 (6 bases). TRBV5-7 has ORF status, its function being uncertain. The CDR3 is 16 amino acids. Trimming removed 4 bases from V and 4 bases from J, with 18 bases in between. CDR3 sequence (DNA): TGTGCCAGCAGCCTACGTGGAGGGAGAGAAAAAAACATTCAGTACTTC. This encodes CASSLRGGREKNIQYF.

Concerning this clone: Additional DNA sequences in this sample encode the identical CDR3. The chain is built from TRBV15 and TRBJ2-7, with a tentative D call TRBD2 (5 bases). CDR3 length equals 13 residues. The V and J ends lost 0 bases and 5 bases respectively, with 8 bases between them. Germline CDR1 is LNHNV and CDR2 is YYDKDF (reference sequence). For the CDR3, the DNA is TGTGCCACCAGCAGAGATCGGAGGAACGAGCAGTACTTC. Amino acid sequence: CATSRDRRNEQYF.

This clone was detected only once. This chain's CDR3 is CASSRLGAGDGNEQFF. The CDR3 nucleotides read TGTGCCAGCAGTCGATTGGGGGCGGGAGATGGGAATGAGCAGTTCTTC. V is TRBV5-6 and J is TRBJ2-1; D is possibly TRBD2 (7 bases). Trimming cost V 5 bases and J 7 bases, with 22 bases left between them. CDR1 and CDR2 (germline): SGHDT, YYEEEE. The CDR3 contains 16 residues.

The genes are TRBV9 and TRBJ1-4, with D unclear. There are 14 residues in the CDR3. CDR1 and CDR2 from the germline V gene are SGDLS and YYNGEE. Trimming took 4 bases from V and 4 from J, leaving 11 bases between them. The CDR3 nucleotides are TGTGCCAGCAGCCCAGACACGTTTAATGAAAAACTGTTTTTT. It yields the protein CASSPDTFNEKLFF.

This clone was recorded once. Written as DNA, the CDR3 is TGTGCCAGCAGCCAAGAAACGGTGCAACAGGGTGGAATCTTGGACACTGAAGCTTTCTTT. Protein product: CASSQETVQQGGILDTEAFF. J is TRBJ1-1 and V is TRBV14; D is perhaps TRBD1 (6 bases). V was cut by 0 bases and J by 3 bases, with 26 bases left in between. CDR1 and CDR2 (germline): SGHDN, FVKESK. CDR3 size: 20 residues.

V usage is TRBV5-1 and J usage is TRBJ1-5; 7 nucleotides line up with TRBD1. Unmatched junction bases numbered 6, after V lost 2 bases and J lost 7 bases. In germline, CDR1 is SGHRS, CDR2 YFSETQ. The CDR3 is 14 amino acids. CDR3 nucleotides: TGCGCCAGCAGCTTCGGGACAGAGGGGCAGCCCCAGCATTTT. Translated, it gives CASSFGTEGQPQHF.

The chain links TRBV6-5 to TRBJ2-7; no clear D gene. Germline V CDR1 and CDR2: MNHEY, SVGAGI. This CDR3 comprises 15 residues. With 7 bases removed from V and 2 bases from J, the gap between germline ends came to 18 bases. This CDR3 is CASTSPTRSAYEQYF. The CDR3 DNA is TGTGCCAGCACATCACCTACGCGGTCGGCCTACGAGCAGTACTTC.

The genes are TRBV20-1 and TRBJ1-1; D ambiguous. The germline CDR1 and CDR2 sequences are DFQATT and SNEGSKA (reference sequence). The length of the CDR3 is 11 residues. V dropped 7 bases and J dropped 1 base, with 7 bases sitting between them. The DNA of the CDR3 is TGCAGTGTGCGAGGGAACACTGAAGCTTTCTTT. This translates into CSVRGNTEAFF.

The chain has TRBV28 and TRBJ2-7; a weak D match, TRBD2 (5 bases). Germline-derived CDR1 and CDR2 are MDHEN and SYDVKM. The V and J ends lost 4 bases and 6 bases respectively, with 19 bases between them. The CDR3 has 15 amino acids. The CDR3 is CASSSVARGSGEQYF. In nucleotides, the CDR3 is TGTGCCAGCAGTTCCGTGGCACGGGGATCCGGCGAGCAGTACTTC.

Points on this clone: Other DNA sequences in this specimen translate into the identical CDR3. The rearrangement joins TRBV5-1 to TRBJ1-1, with a weak D call TRBD1 (5 bases). Between the trimmed V and J ends, which lost 4 bases and 4 bases, there was a span of 14 bases. This CDR3 region has 14 residues. In germline, CDR1 is SGHRS, CDR2 YFSETQ. The CDR3 sequence is CASSGQGLGTEAFF. The CDR3 DNA follows: TGCGCCAGCAGCGGGCAGGGACTTGGCACTGAAGCTTTCTTT.

This chain connects TRBV28 to TRBJ2-7; 10 nucleotides line up with TRBD2. With V trimmed by 3 bases and J by 2 bases, 10 bases remained unmatched. Germline V CDR1 and CDR2: MDHEN, SYDVKM. The CDR3 contains 17 residues. For the CDR3, the DNA is TGTGCCAGCAGTTTGCTTCTAGCGGGAGCTCCTACCTACGAGCAGTACTTC. Translating gives CASSLLLAGAPTYEQYF. Combining the CDR3 with reference TRBV28 and TRBJ2-7 gives the whole variable domain DVKVTQSSRYLVKRTGEKVFLECVQDMDHENMFWYRQDPGLGLRLIYFSYDVKMKEKGDIPEGYSVSREKKERFSLILESASTNQTSMYLCASSLLLAGAPTYEQYFGPGTRLTVT.

The V and J genes are TRBV6-6 and TRBJ2-2, with 7 nucleotides matching TRBD2. V was clipped by 6 bases and J by 1 base; unmatched bases: 5. The CDR3 spans 15 residues. The V gene's germline CDR1 is MNHNY and CDR2 SVGAGI (reference sequence). In DNA form, the CDR3 reads TGTGCCAGCAGAACCACGGGGGGGAACACCGGGGAGCTGTTTTTT. Its translation: CASRTTGGNTGELFF.

The chain employs TRBV5-4 and TRBJ2-7, with D perhaps matching TRBD1 or TRBD2 (5 bases each). The CDR3 spans 16 residues. Trimming shortened V by 1 base and J by 4 bases, and 18 bases separated the two germline ends. Germline values: CDR1 SGHNT, CDR2 YYREEE (reference sequence). CDR3 sequence reads: CASSLIGAGSKYEQYF. For the CDR3, the DNA is TGTGCCAGCAGCTTGATCGGGGCAGGGTCTAAATACGAGCAGTACTTC.

The rearrangement links TRBV6-5 to TRBJ1-1, with a possible D match to TRBD1 (6 bases). The V gene lost 4 bases and the J gene lost 6 bases, with 21 bases spanning the gap. Germline values: CDR1 MNHEY, CDR2 SVGAGI. CDR3 length equals 16 residues. CDR3 in DNA: TGTGCCAGCAGTTCCAACCCCAGGGGAGGGTTTGCTGAAGCTTTCTTT. Translated, it gives CASSSNPRGGFAEAFF.

The CDR3 DNA reads TGTGCCAGCCCCTCAGGGGTGAGGCAGTACTTC. This codes for CASPSGVRQYF. The J gene is TRBJ2-7, the V gene TRBV6-6; D is perhaps TRBD1 (6 bases). Germline CDR1 MNHNY, CDR2 SVGAGI (reference sequence). V lost 8 bases and J 9 bases, leaving 14 bases between the germline ends. CDR3 length: 11 amino acids.

The V and J genes are TRBV5-1 and TRBJ2-3, with 7 positions matching TRBD2. CDR3 length: 14 amino acids. J lost 1 base, V lost 5 bases, and 4 bases had no gene match. Per the germline V gene, CDR1 is SGHRS and CDR2 is YFSETQ. CDR3 DNA sequence: TGCGCCAGCAGGGGTAGCGGGCGCACAGATACGCAGTATTTT. Residues: CASRGSGRTDTQYF. The entire variable domain, with the rest obtained from reference TRBV5-1 and TRBJ2-3, is as follows: KAGVTQTPRYLIKTRGQQVTLSCSPISGHRSVSWYQQTPGQGLQFLFEYFSETQRNKGNFPGRFSGRQFSNSRSEMNVSTLELGDSALYLCASRGSGRTDTQYFGPGTRLTVL.

This clone came up once. This chain uses TRBV5-8 with TRBJ2-7, with 10 nucleotides matching TRBD2. The junction had 8 bases not matched to a gene; V was cut back by 8 bases and J by 3 bases. CDR3 size: 14 residues. Per germline, CDR1 SGHTS and CDR2 YDEGEE. CDR3 region: CASTKREGLYEQYF. The CDR3 nucleotides are TGTGCCAGTACCAAGCGGGAGGGCCTCTACGAGCAGTACTTC.

With regard to this clone: The same CDR3 also results from other DNA sequences found in this sample. The chain combines TRBV19 with TRBJ1-3; possible D gene TRBD1, 6 bases. Germline CDR1 LNHDA, CDR2 SQIVND (reference sequence). This CDR3 contains 15 residues. V was cut by 5 bases and J by 0 bases, with 11 bases left in between. CDR3 DNA: TGTGCCAGTAGTCCAGGACAGAGCTCTGGAAACACCATATATTTT. This sequence encodes CASSPGQSSGNTIYF.